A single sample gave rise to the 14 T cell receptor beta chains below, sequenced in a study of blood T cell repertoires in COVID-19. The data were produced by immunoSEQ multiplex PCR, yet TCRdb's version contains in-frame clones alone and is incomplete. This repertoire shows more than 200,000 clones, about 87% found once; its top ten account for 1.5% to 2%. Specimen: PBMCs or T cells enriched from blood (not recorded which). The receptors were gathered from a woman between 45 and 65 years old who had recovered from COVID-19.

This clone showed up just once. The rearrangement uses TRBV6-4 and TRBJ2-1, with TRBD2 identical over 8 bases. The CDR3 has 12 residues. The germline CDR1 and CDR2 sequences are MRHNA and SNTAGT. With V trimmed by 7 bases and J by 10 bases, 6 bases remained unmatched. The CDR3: CASKTLAGEQFF. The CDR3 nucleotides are TGTGCCAGCAAAACGCTAGCGGGCGAGCAGTTCTTC.

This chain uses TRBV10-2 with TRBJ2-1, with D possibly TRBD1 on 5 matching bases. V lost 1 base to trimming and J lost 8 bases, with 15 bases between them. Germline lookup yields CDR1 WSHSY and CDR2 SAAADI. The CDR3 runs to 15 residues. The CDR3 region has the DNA TGCGCCAGCAGTGAGTGGGGCCCCGGTTTCGATGAGCAGTTCTTC. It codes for CASSEWGPGFDEQFF.

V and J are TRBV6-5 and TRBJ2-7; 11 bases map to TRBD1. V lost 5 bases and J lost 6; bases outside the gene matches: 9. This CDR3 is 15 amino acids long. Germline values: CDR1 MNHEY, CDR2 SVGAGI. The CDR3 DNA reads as TGTGCCAGCAGTCTACTAGGACAGGGGGCGGGCGAGCAGTACTTC. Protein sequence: CASSLLGQGAGEQYF.

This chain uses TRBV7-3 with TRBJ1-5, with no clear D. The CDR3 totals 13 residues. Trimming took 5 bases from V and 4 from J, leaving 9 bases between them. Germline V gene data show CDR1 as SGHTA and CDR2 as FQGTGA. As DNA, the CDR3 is TGTGCCAGCAGCCCAGGTTGGAATCAGCCCCAGCATTTT. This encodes CASSPGWNQPQHF.

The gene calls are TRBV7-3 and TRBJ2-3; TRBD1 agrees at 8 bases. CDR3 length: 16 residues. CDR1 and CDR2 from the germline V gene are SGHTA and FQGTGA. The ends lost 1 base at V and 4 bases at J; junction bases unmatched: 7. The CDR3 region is CASSLIGQGAADTQYF. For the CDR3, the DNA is TGTGCCAGCAGCTTAATCGGACAGGGAGCAGCAGATACGCAGTATTTT.

The CDR3 sequence: CASSSGGYGYTF. The CDR3 bases are TGTGCCAGCAGCTCAGGGGGCTATGGCTACACCTTC. The gene calls are TRBV12-3 or TRBV12-4 and TRBJ1-2, with 7 bases matching TRBD1. The junction had 2 bases not matched to a gene; V was cut back by 6 bases and J by 4 bases. The CDR3 runs to 12 residues.

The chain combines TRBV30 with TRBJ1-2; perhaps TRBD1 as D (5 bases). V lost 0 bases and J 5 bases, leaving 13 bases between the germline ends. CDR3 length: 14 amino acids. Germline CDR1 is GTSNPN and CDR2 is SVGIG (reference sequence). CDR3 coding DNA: TGTGCCTGGAGTGTATTCAACAGGCGATATGGCTACACCTTC. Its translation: CAWSVFNRRYGYTF.

For the CDR3, the DNA is TGTGCCAGCAGCTTAAGTGCAGGTCGGGAGACCCAGTACTTC. This translates into CASSLSAGRETQYF. V gene TRBV7-3 combines with J gene TRBJ2-5; D remains ambiguous. The CDR3 spans 14 residues. Trimming left V 1 base short and J 5 bases short, with 11 bases between. Germline V gene lookup returns CDR1 SGHTA and CDR2 FQGTGA.

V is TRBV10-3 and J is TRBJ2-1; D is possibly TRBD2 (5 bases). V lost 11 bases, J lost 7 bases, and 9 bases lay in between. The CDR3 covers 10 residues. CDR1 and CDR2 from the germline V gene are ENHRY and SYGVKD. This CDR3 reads CALGGNEQFF. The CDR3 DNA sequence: TGTGCCCTGGGCGGGAATGAGCAGTTCTTC.

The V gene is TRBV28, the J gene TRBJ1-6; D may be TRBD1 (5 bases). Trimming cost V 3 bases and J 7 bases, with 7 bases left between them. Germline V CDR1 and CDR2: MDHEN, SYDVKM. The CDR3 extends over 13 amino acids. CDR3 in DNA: TGTGCCAGCAGTTTCGCAGGGAATTCACCCCTCCACTTT. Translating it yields CASSFAGNSPLHF.

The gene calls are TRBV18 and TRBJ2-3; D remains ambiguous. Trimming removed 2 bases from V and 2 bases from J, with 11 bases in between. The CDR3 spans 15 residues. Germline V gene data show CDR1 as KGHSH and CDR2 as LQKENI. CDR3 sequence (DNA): TGTGCCAGCTCACCATCCGGCGAGGTCACAGATACGCAGTATTTT. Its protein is CASSPSGEVTDTQYF. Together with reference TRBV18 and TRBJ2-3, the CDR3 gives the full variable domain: NAGVMQNPRHLVRRRGQEARLRCSPMKGHSHVYWYRQLPEEGLKFMVYLQKENIIDESGMPKERFSAEFPKEGPSILRIQQVVRGDSAAYFCASSPSGEVTDTQYFGPGTRLTVL.

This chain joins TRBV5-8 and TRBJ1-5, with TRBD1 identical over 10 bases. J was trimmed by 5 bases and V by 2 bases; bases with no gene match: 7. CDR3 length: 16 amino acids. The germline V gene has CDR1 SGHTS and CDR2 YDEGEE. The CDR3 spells CASSLEGQGRDQPQHF. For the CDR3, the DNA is TGTGCCAGCAGCTTAGAGGGACAGGGGAGAGATCAGCCCCAGCATTTT.

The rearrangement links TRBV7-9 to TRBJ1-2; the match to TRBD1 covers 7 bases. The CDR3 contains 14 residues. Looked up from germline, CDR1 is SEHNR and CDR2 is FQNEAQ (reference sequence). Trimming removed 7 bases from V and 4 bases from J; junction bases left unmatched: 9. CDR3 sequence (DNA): TGTGCCAGCACCGCTTACCGGGACAGCTATGGCTACACCTTC. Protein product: CASTAYRDSYGYTF.

The CDR3 coding sequence is TGTGCCGCCGGGACAGGGGGCTCTGGAAACACCATATATTTT. Protein product: CAAGTGGSGNTIYF. The chain combines TRBV10-3 with TRBJ1-3; 11 bases map to TRBD1. The germline V gene has CDR1 ENHRY and CDR2 SYGVKD. The CDR3 runs to 14 residues. J was trimmed by 0 bases and V by 11 bases; bases with no gene match: 3.